This T cell receptor (beta chain) was documented in a study of PD-L1 blockade in urothelial cancer. On the study more broadly: Atezolizumab, begun by patients in about 2014, was given at 1,200 mg intravenously every 3 weeks. Analysis of blood occurred 3 weeks (second dose) and 6 weeks after treatment start. Findings of the study overall: Sub-median blood TCR clonality before treatment predicted longer survival.

Sequenced by immunoSEQ multiplex PCR; TCRdb stores in-frame clones only, minus some. Here the sample spans approximately 71,000 clones, roughly 84% being singletons. This clone was counted between two and nine times. Its antigen is currently unknown. The CDR3 loop spans 17 amino acids. CDR1 is SGHRS and CDR2 is YFSETQ in the germline V gene. Between the trimmed V and J ends, which lost 2 bases and 5 bases, there was a span of 20 bases. As for time point: pretreatment peripheral blood. Sequenced material: PBMCs, taken around atezolizumab (anti-PD-L1) treatment. This clonotype was obtained from an older woman with urothelial cancer. The rearrangement joins TRBV5-1 to TRBJ2-1; maybe TRBD2 (6 bases). As DNA, the CDR3 is TGCGCCAGCAGCTTCATGTCTGGGGGGACCATTAACAATGAGCAGTTCTTC. It translates to CASSFMSGGTINNEQFF.